This T cell receptor beta chain is from a study of cytomegalovirus exposure and HLA in healthy donors. Study-wide findings and caveats: As a later analysis showed, a missense DCLRE1C variant was linked to trimming of TCR beta V- and J-genes. Being productive about 87% or about 30% of the time was typical of most TCR beta V segments in an earlier analysis.

Details on this clone: As yet, its antigen is unknown.

J was trimmed by 2 bases and V by 6 bases; bases with no gene match: 7. In germline, CDR1 is SNHLY, CDR2 FYNNEI. This CDR3 has 15 amino acids. Primers included in the PCR were 60 Vbeta and 13 Jbeta primers. Clones were read by immunoSEQ multiplex PCR, and TCRdb kept only the in-frame ones, dropping some. Of 150,000 to 200,000 clones listed, 80% were seen once; the top ten hold roughly 10%. This chain links TRBV2 with TRBJ2-1, with 7 bases that match TRBD2. The source material was PBMCs. The sequence came from a man in his late teens or twenties in good health and CMV-seropositive. The DNA for the CDR3 is TGTGCCAGCAGAAGTAGTGGGGGGGCCTACAATGAGCAGTTCTTC. It codes for CASRSSGGAYNEQFF.